This T cell receptor beta chain is drawn from a study of OX40 agonist ivuxolimab in advanced cancers. Whole-study context: Three patients got partial responses; one had hepatocellular carcinoma and two had cutaneous melanoma.

Comments on this clone: Its cognate antigen is unknown.

Overall study results and limits: Near-lowest levels of clonal expansion characterized partial responders at 0.1-3.0 mg/kg. Several nonresponders also turned out to have low normalized T-cell clonal expansion.

This CDR3 spans 13 amino acids. Germline V gene sequence: CDR1 SGDLS, CDR2 YYNGEE. V lost 2 bases and J 7 bases, leaving 12 bases between the germline ends. Clones were sequenced by immunoSEQ multiplex PCR, and TCRdb holds only the in-frame ones, with some missing. Among about 77,000 clones listed, roughly 84% were seen once. The material was CD4+ or CD8+ T cells sorted from blood, obtained in a trial of the OX40 agonist ivuxolimab. The sequence came from an adult with an advanced solid tumor such as melanoma, head and neck, liver or kidney cancer. The rearrangement uses TRBV9 and TRBJ1-1, with D possibly TRBD1 on 5 matching bases. The CDR3 DNA reads as TGTGCCAGCAGCGTTAGGGGCTCGGGTGAAGCTTTCTTT. It yields the protein CASSVRGSGEAFF. The variable domain in full, completed from reference TRBV9 and TRBJ1-1, reads DSGVTQTPKHLITATGQRVTLRCSPRSGDLSVYWYQQSLDQGLQFLIQYYNGEERAKGNILERFSAQQFPDLHSELNLSSLELGDSALYFCASSVRGSGEAFFGQGTRLTVV.